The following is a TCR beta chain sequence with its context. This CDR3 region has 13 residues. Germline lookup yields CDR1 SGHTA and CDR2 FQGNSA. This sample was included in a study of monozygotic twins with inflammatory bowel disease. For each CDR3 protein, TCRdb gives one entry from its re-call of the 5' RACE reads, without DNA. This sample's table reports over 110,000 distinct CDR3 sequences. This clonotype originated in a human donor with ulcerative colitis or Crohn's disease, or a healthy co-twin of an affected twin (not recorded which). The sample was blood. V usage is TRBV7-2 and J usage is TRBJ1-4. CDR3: CASSRSTNEKLFF. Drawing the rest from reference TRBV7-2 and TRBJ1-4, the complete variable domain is GAGVSQSPSNKVTEKGKDVELRCDPISGHTALYWYRQSLGQGLEFLIYFQGNSAPDKSGLPSDRFSAERTGGSVSTLTIQRTQQEDSAVYLCASSRSTNEKLFFGSGTQLSVL.